These 19 T cell receptor beta chains came from one sample sequenced in a study of blood T cell repertoires in COVID-19. The data were produced by immunoSEQ multiplex PCR, yet TCRdb's version contains in-frame clones alone and is incomplete. The data show roughly 200,000 clones, with 80% to 85% seen just once and approximately 4.4% held by the top ten. Specimen: peripheral blood. These TCRs come from a man aged 50-60 years with active or convalescent COVID-19.

The chain employs TRBV28 and TRBJ2-1; D remains ambiguous. CDR3 size: 13 residues. V lost 3 bases, J lost 12 bases, and 15 bases lay in between. Germline V lookup: CDR1 MDHEN, CDR2 SYDVKM. CDR3 nucleotide sequence: TGTGCCAGCAGTTTTACCAGAGCGCCCTGGCAGTTCTTC. Its translation is CASSFTRAPWQFF.

This chain joins TRBV30 and TRBJ2-1, with a possible D match to TRBD1 (6 bases). Trimming pared 4 bases from V and 9 bases from J, leaving 13 bases between. The germline gives CDR1 GTSNPN, CDR2 SVGIG (reference sequence). This CDR3 has 12 residues. The CDR3 here is CAWNTGLREQFF. CDR3 sequence (DNA): TGTGCCTGGAACACAGGGTTACGTGAGCAGTTCTTC.

CDR3 in DNA: TGTGCCAGCAGCACCGTGGCGGGGGGGCCCGCCGGGGAGCTGTTTTTT. This gives the protein CASSTVAGGPAGELFF. The rearrangement links TRBV7-2 to TRBJ2-2, with 9 bases matching TRBD2. CDR1 SGHTA and CDR2 FQGNSA come from the germline V gene. The length of the CDR3 is 16 residues. V lost 5 bases to trimming and J lost 6 bases; unmatched junction nucleotides: 10. Complete variable domain (other parts from reference TRBV7-2 and TRBJ2-2): GAGVSQSPSNKVTEKGKDVELRCDPISGHTALYWYRQSLGQGLEFLIYFQGNSAPDKSGLPSDRFSAERTGGSVSTLTIQRTQQEDSAVYLCASSTVAGGPAGELFFGEGSRLTVL.

This clone has a single count. The rearrangement joins TRBV6-5 to TRBJ1-5, with D unclear. This CDR3 is 15 amino acids long. Per the germline V gene, CDR1 is MNHEY and CDR2 is SVGAGI. Trimming left V 6 bases short and J 4 bases short, with 16 bases between. The CDR3 here is CASRLGSGGNQPQHF. CDR3 bases: TGTGCCAGCAGGCTCGGGTCCGGAGGTAATCAGCCCCAGCATTTT.

The rearrangement links TRBV19 to TRBJ1-3, with D maybe TRBD1 (6 bases). The V end lost 4 bases, the J end lost 0 bases, and 13 bases lay between the germline ends. Looked up from germline, CDR1 is LNHDA and CDR2 is SQIVND (reference sequence). The CDR3 contains 16 residues. The CDR3 nucleotides read TGTGCCAGTAGTAGACAGACAGGCGACTCTGGAAACACCATATATTTT. It is translated as CASSRQTGDSGNTIYF. Complete variable domain (other parts from reference TRBV19 and TRBJ1-3): DGGITQSPKYLFRKEGQNVTLSCEQNLNHDAMYWYRQDPGQGLRLIYYSQIVNDFQKGDIAEGYSVSREKKESFPLTVTSAQKNPTAFYLCASSRQTGDSGNTIYFGEGSWLTVV.

V usage is TRBV23-1 and J usage is TRBJ2-7, with 9 bases identical to TRBD1. TRBV23-1 is an ORF, and what it does is uncertain. The CDR3 runs to 16 residues. Unmatched junction bases numbered 11, after V lost 3 bases and J lost 5 bases. DNA of the CDR3: TGCGCCAGCAGTCATCCTTACGACAGGGGGAAGAACGAGCAGTACTTC. It codes for CASSHPYDRGKNEQYF.

The sample holds one count of this clone. The rearrangement joins TRBV5-1 to TRBJ1-5, with 9 nucleotides matching TRBD1. The J segment lost 6 bases and the V segment lost 1 base, leaving 5 bases of the junction unmatched. Germline values: CDR1 SGHRS, CDR2 YFSETQ. This CDR3 has 15 residues. The CDR3 DNA follows: TGCGCCAGCAGCTTGTCCACAGGGGGCGGTCAGCCCCAGCATTTT. Translation gives CASSLSTGGGQPQHF.

J is TRBJ2-5 and V is TRBV19, with 9 bases fitting TRBD1. Trimming took 8 bases from V and 9 from J; bases not matched to a gene: 13. The CDR3 spans 14 residues. The germline V gene has CDR1 LNHDA and CDR2 SQIVND (reference sequence). CDR3 sequence reads: CASSDRGLTRAQYF. The CDR3 bases are TGTGCCAGTTCGGACAGGGGACTCACCAGGGCCCAGTACTTC. The full variable domain, rest sourced from reference TRBV19 and TRBJ2-5, is DGGITQSPKYLFRKEGQNVTLSCEQNLNHDAMYWYRQDPGQGLRLIYYSQIVNDFQKGDIAEGYSVSREKKESFPLTVTSAQKNPTAFYLCASSDRGLTRAQYFGPGTRLLVL.

The chain links TRBV5-6 to TRBJ2-1; 9 bases line up with TRBD1. J was trimmed by 8 bases and V by 0 bases; bases with no gene match: 12. There are 17 residues in the CDR3. CDR1 SGHDT and CDR2 YYEEEE come from the germline V gene. In nucleotides, the CDR3 is TGTGCCAGCAGCTTGGCCGTCGTGACAGGGGGAATGTATGAGCAGTTCTTC. Amino acid sequence: CASSLAVVTGGMYEQFF.

The chain links TRBV24-1 to TRBJ2-5, with 12 bases aligning to TRBD1. This CDR3 spans 16 amino acids. The V and J ends lost 2 bases and 5 bases, in that order; junction bases with no gene match: 5. The germline gives CDR1 KGHDR, CDR2 SFDVKD. The CDR3 DNA reads TGTGCCACCAGTGATTCCGGGACAGGGGGCGGTGAGACCCAGTACTTC. It yields the protein CATSDSGTGGGETQYF.

The chain recombines TRBV5-1 with TRBJ2-7; 7 positions agree with TRBD1. This CDR3 is built from 15 residues. CDR1 and CDR2 from the germline V gene are SGHRS and YFSETQ. Trimming at V came to 5 bases and at J to 3 bases, leaving 11 bases not matched to a gene. CDR3 residues: CASRRGQDPLYEQYF. The CDR3 region has the DNA TGCGCCAGCAGGAGAGGACAGGACCCCCTCTACGAGCAGTACTTC.

To note about this clone: Being one base from a much bigger clone, this may be a read error. J is TRBJ2-7 and V is TRBV11-2; D possibly corresponds to TRBD2 (7 bases). V was cut by 6 bases and J by 2 bases, with 17 bases left in between. The CDR3 has 15 amino acids. CDR1 and CDR2 (germline): SGHAT, FQNNGV. The CDR3 nucleotides read TGTGCCAGCAGTCCAATGGGGGGGGCCCCCTACGAGCAGTACTTC. Residues: CASSPMGGAPYEQYF.

The CDR3 is CASSPRGSNYGYTF. DNA of the CDR3: TGTGCCAGCAGCCCTAGGGGTTCTAACTATGGCTACACCTTC. This rearrangement joins TRBV7-8 to TRBJ1-2; a possible D gene is TRBD1 (5 bases). The CDR3 loop spans 14 amino acids. Between the trimmed V and J ends, which lost 5 bases and 0 bases, there was a span of 10 bases. CDR1 and CDR2 (germline): SGHVS, FQNEAQ.

This clone has more than one count but fewer than ten. The chain couples TRBV10-3 to TRBJ1-4; a possible D gene is TRBD1 (6 bases). The ends were cut back, 2 bases at V and 8 bases at J, with 15 bases in the middle. The CDR3 sequence is 15 residues long. Germline CDR1 and CDR2: ENHRY and SYGVKD. For the CDR3, the DNA is TGTGCCATCAGTGAGAGGGCAGGGGAGAGGGAAAAACTGTTTTTT. Protein sequence: CAISERAGEREKLFF.

This clone came up many times. The chain links TRBV6-6 to TRBJ2-1; TRBD1 matches 9 bases. From germline, CDR1 is MNHNY and CDR2 SVGAGI (reference sequence). This CDR3 contains 16 residues. The V segment lost 0 bases and the J segment 7 bases; nucleotides outside the gene matches: 7. The CDR3 DNA follows: TGTGCCAGCAGTTACTCCGGGACAGGGCGAGTAAATGAGCAGTTCTTC. It specifies CASSYSGTGRVNEQFF.

This rearrangement joins TRBV12-5 to TRBJ2-5; TRBD2 matches at 11 bases. Per the germline V gene, CDR1 is LGHNT and CDR2 is FRNRAP. The J segment lost 4 bases and the V segment lost 2 bases, leaving 18 bases of the junction unmatched. CDR3 length: 20 amino acids. The CDR3 is CASGLPFLAGGPRSGETQYF. CDR3 nucleotide sequence: TGTGCTAGTGGTTTGCCATTCCTAGCGGGGGGCCCGAGATCGGGAGAGACCCAGTACTTC. Together with reference TRBV12-5 and TRBJ2-5, the CDR3 gives the full variable domain: DARVTQTPRHKVTEMGQEVTMRCQPILGHNTVFWYRQTMMQGLELLAYFRNRAPLDDSGMPKDRFSAEMPDATLATLKIQPSEPRDSAVYFCASGLPFLAGGPRSGETQYFGPGTRLLVL.

A remark on this clone: Because the CDR3's place on the DNA is in doubt, the DNA is left out and the CDR3 is given as listed by TCRdb. The chain links TRBV9 to TRBJ1-1; the table's D call, TRBD1, has no DNA check behind it. The germline CDR1 and CDR2 sequences are SGDLS and YYNGEE. The CDR3 region is 14 residues in length, termini included. CDR3 amino acids: CASSVGTGTGLIFF.

The chain recombines TRBV2 with TRBJ2-3; 8 bases fit TRBD2. The CDR3 runs to 15 residues. V lost 4 bases to trimming and J lost 4 bases; unmatched junction nucleotides: 7. Germline V gives CDR1 SNHLY, CDR2 FYNNEI. CDR3 residues: CASSVRGGPSDTQYF. The CDR3 nucleotides are TGTGCCAGCAGTGTACGGGGGGGCCCCTCAGATACGCAGTATTTT.

V is TRBV19 and J is TRBJ2-2; the D gene is possibly TRBD1 (5 bases). Looked up from germline, CDR1 is LNHDA and CDR2 is SQIVND (reference sequence). The CDR3 extends over 15 amino acids. The V end was cut by 5 bases, the J end by 5 bases, with 15 bases between. Written as DNA, the CDR3 is TGTGCCAGTAGTTTACAGGCGGATTGGACCGGGGAGCTGTTTTTT. It codes for CASSLQADWTGELFF.